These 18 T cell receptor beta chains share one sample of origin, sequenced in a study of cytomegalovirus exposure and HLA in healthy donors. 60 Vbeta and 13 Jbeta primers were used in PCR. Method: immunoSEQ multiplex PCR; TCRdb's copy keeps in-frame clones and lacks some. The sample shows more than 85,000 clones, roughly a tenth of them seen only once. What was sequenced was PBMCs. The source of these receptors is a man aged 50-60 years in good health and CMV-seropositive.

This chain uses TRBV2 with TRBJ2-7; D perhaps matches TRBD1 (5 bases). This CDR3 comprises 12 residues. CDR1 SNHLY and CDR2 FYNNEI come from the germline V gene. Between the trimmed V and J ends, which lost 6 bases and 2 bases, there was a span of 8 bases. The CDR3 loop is CASRQGTYEQYF. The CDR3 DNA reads TGTGCCAGCAGGCAGGGAACCTACGAGCAGTACTTC.

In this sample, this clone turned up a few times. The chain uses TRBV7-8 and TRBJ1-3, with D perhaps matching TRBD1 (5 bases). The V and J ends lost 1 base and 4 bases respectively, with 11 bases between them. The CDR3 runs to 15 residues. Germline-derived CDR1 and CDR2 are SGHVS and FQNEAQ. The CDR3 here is CASSLGQGSGNTIYF. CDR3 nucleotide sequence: TGTGCCAGCAGCTTAGGGCAGGGCTCCGGAAACACCATATATTTT.

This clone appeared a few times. The CDR3 reads CASSSLLAGVSTDTQYF. DNA for the CDR3: TGTGCCAGCAGCTCACTACTAGCGGGAGTCAGCACAGATACGCAGTATTTT. J is TRBJ2-3 and V is TRBV13; 11 bases line up with TRBD2. Germline values: CDR1 PRHDT, CDR2 FYEKMQ (reference sequence). V shed 4 bases and J 0 bases; nucleotides not matched to a gene: 6. The CDR3 has 17 residues. Based on the CDR3 plus reference TRBV13 and TRBJ2-3, the full variable domain is AAGVIQSPRHLIKEKRETATLKCYPIPRHDTVYWYQQGPGQDPQFLISFYEKMQSDKGSIPDRFSAQQFSDYHSELNMSSLELGDSALYFCASSSLLAGVSTDTQYFGPGTRLTVL.

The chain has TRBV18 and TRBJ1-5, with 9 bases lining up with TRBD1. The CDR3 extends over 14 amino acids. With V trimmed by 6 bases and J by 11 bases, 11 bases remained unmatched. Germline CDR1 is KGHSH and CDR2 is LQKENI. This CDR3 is CASSQTQGAGAQHF. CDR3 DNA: TGTGCCAGCTCCCAAACACAGGGGGCAGGGGCCCAGCATTTT.

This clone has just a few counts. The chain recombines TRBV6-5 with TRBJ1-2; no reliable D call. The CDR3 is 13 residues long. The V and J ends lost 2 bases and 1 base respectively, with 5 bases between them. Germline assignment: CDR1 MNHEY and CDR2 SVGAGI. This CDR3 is CASSYLLNYGYTF. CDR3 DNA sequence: TGTGCCAGCAGTTACCTACTTAACTATGGCTACACCTTC.

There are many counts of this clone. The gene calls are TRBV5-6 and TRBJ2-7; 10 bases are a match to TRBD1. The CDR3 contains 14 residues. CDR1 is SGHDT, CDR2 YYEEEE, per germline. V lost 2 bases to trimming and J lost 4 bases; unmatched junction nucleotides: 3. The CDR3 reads CASSFVDRGYEQYF. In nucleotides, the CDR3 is TGTGCCAGCAGCTTTGTGGACAGGGGGTACGAGCAGTACTTC.

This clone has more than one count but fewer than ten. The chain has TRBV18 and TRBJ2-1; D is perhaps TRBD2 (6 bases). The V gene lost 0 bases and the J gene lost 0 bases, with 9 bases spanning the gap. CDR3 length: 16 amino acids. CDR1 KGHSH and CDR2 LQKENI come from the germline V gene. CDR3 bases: TGTGCCAGCTCACCACCGGAGGGGTTCTCCTACAATGAGCAGTTCTTC. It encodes CASSPPEGFSYNEQFF.

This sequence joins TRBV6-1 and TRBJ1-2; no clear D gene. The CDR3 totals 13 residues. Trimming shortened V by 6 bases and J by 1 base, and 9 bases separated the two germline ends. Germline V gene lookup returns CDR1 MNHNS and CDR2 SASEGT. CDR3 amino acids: CASRNSLNYGYTF. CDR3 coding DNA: TGTGCCAGCAGAAACAGTCTTAACTATGGCTACACCTTC.

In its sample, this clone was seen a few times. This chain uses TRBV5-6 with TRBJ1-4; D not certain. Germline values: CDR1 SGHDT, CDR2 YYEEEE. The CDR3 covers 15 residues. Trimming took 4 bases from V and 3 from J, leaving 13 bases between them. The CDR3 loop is CASSPSPTSNEKLFF. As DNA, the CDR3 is TGTGCCAGCAGCCCCAGTCCAACCTCTAATGAAAAACTGTTTTTT.

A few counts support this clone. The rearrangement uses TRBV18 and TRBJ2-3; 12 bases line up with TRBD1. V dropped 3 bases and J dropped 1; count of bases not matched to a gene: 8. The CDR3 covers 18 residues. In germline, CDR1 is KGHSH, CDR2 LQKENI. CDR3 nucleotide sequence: TGTGCCAGCTCACCCGGGACAGGGGGCTTGGACGGCACAGATACGCAGTATTTT. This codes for CASSPGTGGLDGTDTQYF.

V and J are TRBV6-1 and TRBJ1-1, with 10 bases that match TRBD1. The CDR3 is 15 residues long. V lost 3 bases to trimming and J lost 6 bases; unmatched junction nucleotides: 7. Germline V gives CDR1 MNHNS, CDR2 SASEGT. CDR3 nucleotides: TGTGCCAGCAGTGATGGGGGACAGGGGCTTTCTGAAGCTTTCTTT. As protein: CASSDGGQGLSEAFF.

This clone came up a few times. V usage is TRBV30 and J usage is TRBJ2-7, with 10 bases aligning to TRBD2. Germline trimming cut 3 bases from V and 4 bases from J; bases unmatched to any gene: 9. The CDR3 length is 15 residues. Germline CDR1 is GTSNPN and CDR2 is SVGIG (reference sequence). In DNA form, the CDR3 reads TGTGCCTGGAGGGAACTAGCGGGATTGCGGTACGAGCAGTACTTC. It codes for CAWRELAGLRYEQYF.

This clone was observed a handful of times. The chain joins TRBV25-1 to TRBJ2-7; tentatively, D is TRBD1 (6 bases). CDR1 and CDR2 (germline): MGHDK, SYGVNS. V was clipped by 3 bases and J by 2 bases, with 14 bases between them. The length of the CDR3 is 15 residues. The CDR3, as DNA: TGTGCCAGCAGTGATCCAGGGGACCCTACCTACGAGCAGTACTTC. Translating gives CASSDPGDPTYEQYF.

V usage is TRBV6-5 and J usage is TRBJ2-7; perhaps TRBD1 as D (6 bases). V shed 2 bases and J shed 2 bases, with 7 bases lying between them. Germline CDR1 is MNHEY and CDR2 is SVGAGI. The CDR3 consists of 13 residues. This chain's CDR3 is CASSYGGPYEQYF. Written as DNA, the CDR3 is TGTGCCAGCAGTTACGGGGGCCCCTACGAGCAGTACTTC.

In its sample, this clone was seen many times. The CDR3 region has the DNA TGTGCCAGCGACCAGGGGAACACCATATATTTT. It codes for CASDQGNTIYF. The chain recombines TRBV28 with TRBJ1-3; TRBD1 is a possible D gene (6 bases). Between the trimmed V and J ends, which lost 8 bases and 7 bases, there was a span of 9 bases. Germline CDR1 reads MDHEN; CDR2 reads SYDVKM. The CDR3 totals 11 residues.

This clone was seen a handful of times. CDR3 loop: CSVAVQARSEAFF. CDR3 DNA: TGCAGCGTTGCGGTACAGGCAAGGAGTGAAGCTTTCTTT. The chain is built from TRBV29-1 and TRBJ1-1, with a tentative D call TRBD1 (5 bases). From germline, CDR1 is SQVTM and CDR2 ANQGSEA. Trimming removed 4 bases at V and 7 bases at J, with 16 bases between. This CDR3 is 13 amino acids long.

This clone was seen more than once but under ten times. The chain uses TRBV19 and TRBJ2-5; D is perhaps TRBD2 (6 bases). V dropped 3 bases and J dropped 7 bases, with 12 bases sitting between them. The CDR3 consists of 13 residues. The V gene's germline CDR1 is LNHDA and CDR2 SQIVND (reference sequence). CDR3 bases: TGTGCCAGTAGTATTAGCTGGAGGGGGACCCAGTACTTC. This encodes CASSISWRGTQYF.

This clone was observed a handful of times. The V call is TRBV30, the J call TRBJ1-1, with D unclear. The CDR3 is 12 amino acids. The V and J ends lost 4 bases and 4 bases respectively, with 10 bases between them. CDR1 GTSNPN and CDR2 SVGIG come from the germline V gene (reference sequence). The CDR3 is CAWTEGATEAFF. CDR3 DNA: TGTGCCTGGACGGAGGGAGCCACTGAAGCTTTCTTT. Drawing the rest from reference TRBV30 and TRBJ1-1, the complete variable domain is SQTIHQWPATLVQPVGSPLSLECTVEGTSNPNLYWYRQAAGRGLQLLFYSVGIGQISSEVPQNLSASRPQDRQFILSSKKLLLSDSGFYLCAWTEGATEAFFGQGTRLTVV.